A selection of T cell receptor beta chains follows, all from one sample in a study of blood T cell repertoires in COVID-19. Clones were sequenced by immunoSEQ multiplex PCR, and TCRdb holds only the in-frame ones, with some missing. Here the sample spans fewer than 250,000 clones, about four fifths being singletons. Sequenced: peripheral blood. The receptors here all came from a woman aged 50 to 60 with acute or convalescent COVID-19. Each CDR3 is given with its conserved first and last residue. The D gene is left open where the match is weak.

TRBJ2-7 TRBV28 TRBD1 CASSSAGTGSNEQYF
TRBJ2-5 TRBV12-3/TRBV12-4 . CASSWGPETQYF
TRBJ2-5 TRBV19 . CASSSTSFPYGETQYF
TRBJ2-2 TRBV11-3 . CASSPPYDTGELFF
TRBJ1-5 TRBV2 . CASSEQGSQPQHF
TRBJ2-5 TRBV19 TRBD1 CASSINGGTGKQETQYF
TRBJ2-3 TRBV19 . CASSLQQGDTQYF
TRBJ2-5 TRBV28 . CASSGESVGAGYQETQYF
TRBJ2-7 TRBV27 . CASSPGGDYEQYF
TRBJ2-5 TRBV15 TRBD1 CATSTWTGGDEETQYF
TRBJ1-4 TRBV18 TRBD1 CASSPPEGAGEKLFF
TRBJ2-7 TRBV15 TRBD1 CATSKSRDRAYEQYF
TRBJ2-7 TRBV15 TRBD2 CATSTGLGDEQYF
TRBJ2-1 TRBV6-5 TRBD1 CASRGQGTSYNEQFF
TRBJ2-7 TRBV20-1 . CSVLARDEQYF
TRBJ1-2 TRBV27 . CASSFLPREANYGYTF